This T cell receptor (beta chain) was documented in a study of blood T cell repertoires in COVID-19 (dated by TCRdb to the early 2020s). Context from the whole study: Samples covering the acute and convalescent phases of COVID-19 were provided by collaborators in the United States, Italy and Spain. Where available, HLA class I and class II types were taken from metadata supplied by the sample provider and were not determined by assay-based typing. The prospective study material was composed of cDNA or gDNA derived from T cells, B-cell-depleted T cells, or PBMCs. The repertoires were released in a freely available public database intended as a resource for research on the immune response to SARS-CoV-2. Samples came from the ongoing ImmuneRACE study (first 160 participants) plus 1,254 subjects from 6 global collaborators. Nearly every sample came with metadata listing a de-identified subject ID, COVID-19 status, age in years and sex. Subjects who had been exposed to COVID-19, were actively infected with it, or had recovered from it provided the deeply sampled blood TCRbeta repertoires that made up the dataset. What the research found in general, with its limitations: Clinical and demographic metadata were provided uncurated, with the amount varying by source and participant.

The germline V gene (reference sequence) specifies SEHNR as CDR1 and FQNEAQ as CDR2. Including cysteine and phenylalanine, the CDR3 has 18 amino acids. Left in the record is the CDR3 DNA by itself, 54 bases read in frame from the first base. Trimmed from V: 3 bases; trimmed from J: 3 bases; junction bases lacking a gene match: 11. Details on this clone: It has no known antigen specificity. No qualities accompany the bases; no much larger clone lies one base away.

The collaborating institutions used their own protocols to collect whole blood in K2EDTA tubes. For TCRbeta analysis, collaborator samples were shipped as frozen whole blood, as isolated PBMCs, or as DNA extracted from either sample type. TCRbeta CDR3 regions were amplified from genomic DNA by means of the immunoSEQ Assay, a bias-controlled multiplex PCR. The paper's data handling went like this. The number of nucleated cells in each sample was estimated by amplification of reference gene primers within the assay. Sequence reads were collapsed and filtered to measure the absolute abundance of every unique TCRbeta CDR3 rearrangement. For each sample, productive Simpson clonality was calculated by taking the square root of Simpson's diversity index across productive rearrangements. In its TCRdb copy, this immuneACCESS table keeps in-frame sequences only and misses some clones. Where compared with another copy, unresolved V genes explain less than half of these, and the others have no known cause. The V and J calls and clone size are taken from that table; D and trimming were inferred from the DNA. The sample table contains over 120,000 clones; only one count was recorded for about 89% of them. About 2.9% of the sample goes to the ten largest clones.

The rearranged segments are TRBV7-9 and TRBJ2-2; the central 9 bases match TRBD2. The sequenced sample was peripheral blood. This receptor was identified in a man aged 60-69 years with active or convalescent COVID-19. The sequenced DNA is TGTGCCAGCAGCTTCCCGAGCGGGGGGAATCCGGACACCGGGGAGCTGTTTTTT. Its protein reads: CASSFPSGGNPDTGELFF.